The present T cell receptor (beta chain) was sequenced within a study of T cell responses to AZD1222 COVID-19 vaccine. In germline, CDR1 is DFQATT, CDR2 SNEGSKA (reference sequence). The CDR3 contains 11 residues. Trimming shortened V by 5 bases and J by 8 bases, and 12 bases separated the two germline ends. Concerning this clone: Its antigen is unidentified.

This table comes from immunoSEQ multiplex PCR, and its TCRdb copy is limited to in-frame clones, with some not included. The table lists about 150,000 clones, roughly 90% of them singletons. Findings and caveats of the study: Regions 160-218 and 743-854 dominated among vaccine-associated CD4 TCRs spanning spike. The donors showed a predominance of white British ancestry and of females, with possible underestimation of clonal diversity. The peak T cell response came first, and repertoires were sampled only after it.

Material: peripheral blood, obtained 28 days after the second AZD1222 dose. The chain uses TRBV20-1 and TRBJ1-2; no clear D. The source is an adult who received the AZD1222 COVID-19 vaccine. The CDR3 nucleotides read TGCAGTGCTCGTACAGCTTACGGCTACACCTTC. Translation: CSARTAYGYTF.